This T cell receptor beta chain was recovered during a study of T cell responses to AZD1222 COVID-19 vaccine. CDR3 length: 16 amino acids. With 1 base clipped from V and 2 bases from J, the junction kept 1 base outside the gene matches. Looked up from germline, CDR1 is MDHEN and CDR2 is SYDVKM. Repertoires were generated with immunoSEQ multiplex PCR, while TCRdb's copy carries only in-frame clones and drops some. The sample contains about 100,000 clones, 87% of which appear only once. About this clone: What it binds is unknown.

Findings and limits, study-wide: Among AZD1222 vaccinees, only 6 or 7 were seropositive at baseline. Among spike-specific TCRs, nearly half reportedly target unmutated variant regions. The sample set comprised mostly white British donors with more females, and clonal diversity was possibly underestimated. Spike as a whole was targeted by vaccine-associated CD4 TCRs, dominant at 160-218 and 743-854.

The input for sequencing was peripheral blood, taken on day 0 of AZD1222 vaccination. The clonotype originates from an adult in good health. This sequence joins TRBV28 and TRBJ2-1; 11 bases agree with TRBD1. The CDR3 coding sequence is TGTGCCAGCAGTTTATCGGGACAGGGGGCCTACAATGAGCAGTTCTTC. Its translation: CASSLSGQGAYNEQFF.